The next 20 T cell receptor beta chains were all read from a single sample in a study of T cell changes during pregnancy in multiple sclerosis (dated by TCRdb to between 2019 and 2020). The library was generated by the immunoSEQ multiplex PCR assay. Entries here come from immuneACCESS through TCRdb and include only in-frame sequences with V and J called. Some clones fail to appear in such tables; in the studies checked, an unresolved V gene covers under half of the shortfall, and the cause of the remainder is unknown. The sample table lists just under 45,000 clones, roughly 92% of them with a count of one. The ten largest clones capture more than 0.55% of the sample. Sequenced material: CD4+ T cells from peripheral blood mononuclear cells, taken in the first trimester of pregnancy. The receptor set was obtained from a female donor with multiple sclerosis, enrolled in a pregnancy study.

The CDR3 spells CASSRDRGTDTQYF. The CDR3 bases are TGTGCCAGCTCACGTGACAGGGGAACAGATACGCAGTATTTT. The rearrangement links TRBV18 to TRBJ2-3; 8 bases fit TRBD1. CDR1 and CDR2 from the germline V gene are KGHSH and LQKENI. V was pared by 4 bases and J by 3 bases, with 3 bases of the junction left unmatched. The CDR3 totals 14 residues.

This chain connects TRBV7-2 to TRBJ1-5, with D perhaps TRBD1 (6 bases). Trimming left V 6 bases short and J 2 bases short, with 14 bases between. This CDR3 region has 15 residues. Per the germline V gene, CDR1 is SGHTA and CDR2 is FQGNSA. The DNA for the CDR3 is TGTGCCAGCAGTTCACAGGGCGCGGGCAATCAGCCCCAGCATTTT. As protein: CASSSQGAGNQPQHF.

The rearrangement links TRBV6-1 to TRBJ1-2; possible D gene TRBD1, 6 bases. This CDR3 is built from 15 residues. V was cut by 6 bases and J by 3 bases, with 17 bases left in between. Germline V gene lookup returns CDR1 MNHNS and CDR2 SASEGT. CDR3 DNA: TGTGCCAGCAGGGAGGACAGCTCACCTTACTATGGCTACACCTTC. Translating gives CASREDSSPYYGYTF.

As DNA, the CDR3 is TGTGCCAGCAGCCCCATAGTTGGCTACACCTTC. Protein: CASSPIVGYTF. The chain is built from TRBV7-9 and TRBJ1-2; no reliable D call. This CDR3 has 11 amino acids. V lost 5 bases and J 7 bases, leaving 8 bases between the germline ends. The V gene's germline CDR1 is SEHNR and CDR2 FQNEAQ (reference sequence).

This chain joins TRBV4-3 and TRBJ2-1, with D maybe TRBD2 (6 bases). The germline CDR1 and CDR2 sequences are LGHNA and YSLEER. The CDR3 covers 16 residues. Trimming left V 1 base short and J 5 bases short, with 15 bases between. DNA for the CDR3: TGCGCCAGCAGCCAAGTCGGGGGAGTCCCCCACAATGAGCAGTTCTTC. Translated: CASSQVGGVPHNEQFF.

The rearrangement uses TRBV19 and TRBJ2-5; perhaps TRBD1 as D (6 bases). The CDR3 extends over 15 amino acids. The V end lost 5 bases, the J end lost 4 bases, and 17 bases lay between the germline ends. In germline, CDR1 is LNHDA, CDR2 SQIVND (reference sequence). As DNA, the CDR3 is TGTGCCAGTAGTCCTCACAGGGATCATCGAGAGACCCAGTACTTC. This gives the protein CASSPHRDHRETQYF. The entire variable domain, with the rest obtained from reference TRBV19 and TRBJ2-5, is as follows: DGGITQSPKYLFRKEGQNVTLSCEQNLNHDAMYWYRQDPGQGLRLIYYSQIVNDFQKGDIAEGYSVSREKKESFPLTVTSAQKNPTAFYLCASSPHRDHRETQYFGPGTRLLVL.

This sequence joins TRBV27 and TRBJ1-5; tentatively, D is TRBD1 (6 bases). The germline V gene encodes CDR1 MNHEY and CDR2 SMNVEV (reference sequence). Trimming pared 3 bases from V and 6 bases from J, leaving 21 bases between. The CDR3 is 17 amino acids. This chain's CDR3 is CASSLSTGQVPVQPQHF. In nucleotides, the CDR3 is TGTGCCAGCAGTTTGTCTACAGGGCAGGTTCCGGTTCAGCCCCAGCATTTT.

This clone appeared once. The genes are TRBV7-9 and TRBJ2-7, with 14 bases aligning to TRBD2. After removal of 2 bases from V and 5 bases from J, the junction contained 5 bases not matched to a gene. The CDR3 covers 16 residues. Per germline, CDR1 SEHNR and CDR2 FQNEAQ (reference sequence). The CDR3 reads CASSLRGTSGSHEQYF. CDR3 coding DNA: TGTGCCAGCAGCTTAAGGGGGACTAGCGGGAGCCACGAGCAGTACTTC.

This CDR3 is CASSIVTGEQPQHF. The CDR3 DNA sequence: TGTGCCAGTAGTATAGTAACAGGGGAACAGCCCCAGCATTTT. This chain connects TRBV19 to TRBJ1-5; TRBD1 aligns across 7 bases. CDR1 and CDR2 from the germline V gene are LNHDA and SQIVND (reference sequence). The CDR3 loop spans 14 amino acids. The J segment lost 7 bases and the V segment lost 1 base, leaving 4 bases of the junction unmatched.

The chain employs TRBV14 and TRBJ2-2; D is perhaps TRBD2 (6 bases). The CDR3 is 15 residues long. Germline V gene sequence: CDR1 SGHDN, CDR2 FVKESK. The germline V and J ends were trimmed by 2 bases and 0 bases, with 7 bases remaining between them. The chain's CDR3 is CASSQRLANTGELFF. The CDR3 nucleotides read TGTGCCAGCAGCCAACGACTAGCGAACACCGGGGAGCTGTTTTTT.

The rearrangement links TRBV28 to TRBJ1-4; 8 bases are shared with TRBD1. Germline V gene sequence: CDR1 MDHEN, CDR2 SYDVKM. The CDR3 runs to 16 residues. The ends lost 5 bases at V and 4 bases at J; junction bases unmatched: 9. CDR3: CASSQSQGAYNEKLFF. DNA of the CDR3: TGTGCCAGCAGTCAAAGCCAGGGGGCGTATAATGAAAAACTGTTTTTT. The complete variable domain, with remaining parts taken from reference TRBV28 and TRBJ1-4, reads DVKVTQSSRYLVKRTGEKVFLECVQDMDHENMFWYRQDPGLGLRLIYFSYDVKMKEKGDIPEGYSVSREKKERFSLILESASTNQTSMYLCASSQSQGAYNEKLFFGSGTQLSVL.

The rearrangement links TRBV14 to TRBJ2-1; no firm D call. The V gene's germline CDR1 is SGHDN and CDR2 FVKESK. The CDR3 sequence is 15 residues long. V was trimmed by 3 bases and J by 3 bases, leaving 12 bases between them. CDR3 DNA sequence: TGTGCCAGCAGCCAGTCAGGTCGACGCTACAATGAGCAGTTCTTC. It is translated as CASSQSGRRYNEQFF.

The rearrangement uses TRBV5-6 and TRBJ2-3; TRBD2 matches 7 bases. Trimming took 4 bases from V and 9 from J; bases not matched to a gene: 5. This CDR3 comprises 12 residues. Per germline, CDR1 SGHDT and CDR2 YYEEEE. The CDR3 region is CASSLTGGTQYF. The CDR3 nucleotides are TGTGCCAGCAGCCTCACCGGGGGGACGCAGTATTTT. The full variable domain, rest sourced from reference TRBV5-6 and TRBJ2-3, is DAGVTQSPTHLIKTRGQQVTLRCSPKSGHDTVSWYQQALGQGPQFIFQYYEEEERQRGNFPDRFSGHQFPNYSSELNVNALLLGDSALYLCASSLTGGTQYFGPGTRLTVL.

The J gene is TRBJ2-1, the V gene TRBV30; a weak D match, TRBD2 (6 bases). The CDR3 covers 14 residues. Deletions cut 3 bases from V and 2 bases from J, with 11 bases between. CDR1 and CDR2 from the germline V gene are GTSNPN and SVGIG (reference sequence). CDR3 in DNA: TGTGCCTGGAGATGGGGGGACCCCTACAATGAGCAGTTCTTC. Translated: CAWRWGDPYNEQFF.

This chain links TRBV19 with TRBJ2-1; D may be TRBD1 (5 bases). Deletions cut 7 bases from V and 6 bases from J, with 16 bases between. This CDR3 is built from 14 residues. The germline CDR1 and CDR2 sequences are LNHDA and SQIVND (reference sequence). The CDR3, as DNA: TGTGCCAGTAAGGCACAGGTAGGTCGCAATGAGCAGTTCTTC. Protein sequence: CASKAQVGRNEQFF.

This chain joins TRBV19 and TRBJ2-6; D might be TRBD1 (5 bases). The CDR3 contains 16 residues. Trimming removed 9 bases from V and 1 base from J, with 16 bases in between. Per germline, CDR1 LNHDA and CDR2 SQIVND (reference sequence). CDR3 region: CASQTDVVSGANVLTF. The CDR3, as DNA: TGTGCCAGCCAGACAGACGTGGTTTCTGGGGCCAACGTCCTGACTTTC.

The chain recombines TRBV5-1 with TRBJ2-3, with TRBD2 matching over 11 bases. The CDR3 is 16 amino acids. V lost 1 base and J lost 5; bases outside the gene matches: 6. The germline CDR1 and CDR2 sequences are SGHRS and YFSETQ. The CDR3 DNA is TGCGCCAGCAGCTTGCTAGCGGGAGGAGGGGGAGATACGCAGTATTTT. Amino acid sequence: CASSLLAGGGGDTQYF.

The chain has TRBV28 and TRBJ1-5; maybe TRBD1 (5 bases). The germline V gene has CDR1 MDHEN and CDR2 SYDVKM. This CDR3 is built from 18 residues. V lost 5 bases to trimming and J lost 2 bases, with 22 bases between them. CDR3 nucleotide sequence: TGTGCCAGCAGTGCCGGGACGGGGGGACTTTTTGGCAATCAGCCCCAGCATTTT. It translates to CASSAGTGGLFGNQPQHF.

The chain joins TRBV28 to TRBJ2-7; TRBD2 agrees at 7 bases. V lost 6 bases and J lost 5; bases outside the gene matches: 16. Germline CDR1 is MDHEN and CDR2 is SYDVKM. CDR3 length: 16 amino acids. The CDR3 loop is CASSITLPSGTNEQYF. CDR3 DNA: TGTGCCAGCAGCATCACACTACCTAGCGGTACTAACGAGCAGTACTTC. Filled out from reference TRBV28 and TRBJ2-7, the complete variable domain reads DVKVTQSSRYLVKRTGEKVFLECVQDMDHENMFWYRQDPGLGLRLIYFSYDVKMKEKGDIPEGYSVSREKKERFSLILESASTNQTSMYLCASSITLPSGTNEQYFGPGTRLTVT.

CDR3 protein: CASSMTSYEQYF. The DNA for the CDR3 is TGTGCCAGCAGCATGACTTCATACGAGCAGTACTTC. The chain recombines TRBV7-2 with TRBJ2-7; D gene uncertain. V was clipped by 5 bases and J by 4 bases, with 9 bases between them. The CDR3 loop spans 12 amino acids. Germline CDR1 reads SGHTA; CDR2 reads FQGNSA.